A selection of T cell receptor beta chains follows, all from one sample in a study of cytomegalovirus exposure and HLA in healthy donors. The repertoire was sequenced with immunoSEQ multiplex PCR; TCRdb's copy has only in-frame clones and lacks some. This sample has around 85,000 clones, with approximately 80% found just once. The sequencing input was PBMCs. Every receptor here comes from a woman aged 45-65 years in good health and CMV-seropositive. Both conserved end residues are trimmed from each CDR3.

v_gene: TRBV30
CDR3aa: AWSVEANYGYT

v_gene: TRBV7-9
CDR3aa: ASSLLLRGGYSGANVLT

v_gene: TRBV11-1
CDR3aa: ASSFDRGRMQETQY

v_gene: TRBV30
CDR3aa: AWSVLGYNEQF

v_gene: TRBV13
CDR3aa: ATEAGVNTGELF

v_gene: TRBV19
CDR3aa: ASSAHRGLDEKLF

v_gene: TRBV11-3
CDR3aa: ASSLGGSGNTIY

v_gene: TRBV15
CDR3aa: ATSRDLTGNSPLH

v_gene: TRBV19
CDR3aa: ASSIETGQGNTEAF

v_gene: TRBV2
CDR3aa: ASTRDGANVLT

v_gene: TRBV10-3
CDR3aa: AISDQGAMGRTAEAF

v_gene: TRBV5-1
CDR3aa: ASSPGQGATEAF

v_gene: TRBV7-6
CDR3aa: ASSLEPAGQGRLSGNTIY

v_gene: TRBV25-1
CDR3aa: ASSDYRFSGANVLT

v_gene: TRBV27
CDR3aa: ASSSLGGRPYNEQF

v_gene: TRBV5-4
CDR3aa: ASSSEGVSNEKLF

v_gene: TRBV7-3
CDR3aa: ASSRENGEKLF

v_gene: TRBV5-1
CDR3aa: ASSRQTSTDTQY

v_gene: TRBV27
CDR3aa: ASSLGPSQPQH

v_gene: TRBV9
CDR3aa: ASSVDRGPNNEQF

v_gene: TRBV11-2
CDR3aa: ASSIGQVGIAF

v_gene: TRBV4-1
CDR3aa: ASSQEPGLAGEQY

v_gene: TRBV2
CDR3aa: ASSGHEETQY

v_gene: TRBV5-1
CDR3aa: ASSLTLNEQF

v_gene: TRBV2
CDR3aa: ASSEAGGTGKETQY

v_gene: TRBV21-1
CDR3aa: ASSKATRPDLRYGYT

v_gene: TRBV19
CDR3aa: ASSTSTGQMNTEAF

v_gene: TRBV7-2
CDR3aa: ASSLDPTVTGELF

v_gene: TRBV10-3
CDR3aa: AITETAVSYEQY

v_gene: TRBV7-9
CDR3aa: ASSSRDRGRGTNEKLF

v_gene: TRBV9
CDR3aa: ASSLAGSNQPQH

v_gene: TRBV9
CDR3aa: ASSVGLAREQF

v_gene: TRBV6-5
CDR3aa: ASSLAEATEAF

v_gene: TRBV7-8
CDR3aa: ASSLQGVGDTEAF

v_gene: TRBV5-1
CDR3aa: ASSLGQINYGYT

v_gene: TRBV28
CDR3aa: ASSSVPRPSGTIYNEQF

v_gene: TRBV9
CDR3aa: ASSVNPGTGEADTQY

v_gene: TRBV10-3
CDR3aa: AISPWEVSSNYGYT

v_gene: TRBV9
CDR3aa: ASTQGGQETQY

v_gene: TRBV10-3
CDR3aa: AIKGQPNTGELF

v_gene: TRBV7-6
CDR3aa: ASSLMSSGVPSQY